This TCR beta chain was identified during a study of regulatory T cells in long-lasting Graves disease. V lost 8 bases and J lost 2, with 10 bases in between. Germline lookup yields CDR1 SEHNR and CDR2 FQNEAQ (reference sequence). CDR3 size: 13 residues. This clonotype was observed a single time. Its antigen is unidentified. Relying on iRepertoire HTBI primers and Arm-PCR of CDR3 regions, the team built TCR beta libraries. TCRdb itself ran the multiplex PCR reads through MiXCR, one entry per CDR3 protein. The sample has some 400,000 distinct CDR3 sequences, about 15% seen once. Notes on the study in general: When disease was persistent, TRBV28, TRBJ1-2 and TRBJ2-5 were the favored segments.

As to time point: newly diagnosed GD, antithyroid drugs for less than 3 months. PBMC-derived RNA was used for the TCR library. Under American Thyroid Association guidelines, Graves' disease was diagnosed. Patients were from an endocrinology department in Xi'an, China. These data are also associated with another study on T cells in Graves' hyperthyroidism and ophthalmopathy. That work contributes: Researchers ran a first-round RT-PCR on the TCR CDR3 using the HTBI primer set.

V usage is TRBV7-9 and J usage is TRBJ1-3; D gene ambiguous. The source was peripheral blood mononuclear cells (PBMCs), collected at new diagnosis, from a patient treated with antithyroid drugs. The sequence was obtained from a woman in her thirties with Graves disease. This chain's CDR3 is CASRDDAGNTIYF. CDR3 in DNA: TGTGCCAGCCGCGACGACGCTGGAAACACCATATATTTT. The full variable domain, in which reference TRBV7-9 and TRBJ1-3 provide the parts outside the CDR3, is DTGVSQNPRHKITKRGQNVTFRCDPISEHNRLYWYRQTLGQGPEFLTYFQNEAQLEKSRLLSDRFSAERPKGSFSTLEIQRTEQGDSAMYLCASRDDAGNTIYFGEGSWLTVV.